This T cell receptor beta chain came from a study of T cell changes during pregnancy in multiple sclerosis. Trimming cost V 7 bases and J 7 bases; bases outside gene matches: 12. The germline gives CDR1 PRHDT, CDR2 FYEKMQ (reference sequence). The CDR3 covers 16 residues. Sequenced by immunoSEQ multiplex PCR; TCRdb stores in-frame clones only, minus some. The sample carries roughly 88,000 clones, about 92% recorded once. This TCR was recovered from a female donor with multiple sclerosis, enrolled in a pregnancy study. This chain connects TRBV13 to TRBJ2-2; 10 positions match TRBD1. The material was peripheral blood, obtained in the first trimester of pregnancy. CDR3 sequence: CASTNPSDRGHGELFF. The CDR3, as DNA: TGTGCCAGCACCAACCCCTCCGACAGGGGGCACGGGGAGCTGTTTTTT.